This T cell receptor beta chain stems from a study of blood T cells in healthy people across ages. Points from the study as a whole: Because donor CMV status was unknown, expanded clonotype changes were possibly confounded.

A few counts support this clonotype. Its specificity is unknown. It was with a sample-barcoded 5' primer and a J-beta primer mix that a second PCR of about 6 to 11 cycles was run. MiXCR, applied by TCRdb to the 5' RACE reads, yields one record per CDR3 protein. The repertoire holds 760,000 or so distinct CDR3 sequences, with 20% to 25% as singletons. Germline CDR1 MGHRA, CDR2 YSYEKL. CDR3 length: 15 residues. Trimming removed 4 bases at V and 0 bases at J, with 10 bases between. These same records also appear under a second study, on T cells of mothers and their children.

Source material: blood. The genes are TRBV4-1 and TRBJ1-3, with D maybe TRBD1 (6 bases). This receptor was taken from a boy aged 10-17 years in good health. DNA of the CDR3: TGCGCCAGCAGCCTCGGACAGATCTCTGGAAACACCATATATTTT. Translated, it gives CASSLGQISGNTIYF.